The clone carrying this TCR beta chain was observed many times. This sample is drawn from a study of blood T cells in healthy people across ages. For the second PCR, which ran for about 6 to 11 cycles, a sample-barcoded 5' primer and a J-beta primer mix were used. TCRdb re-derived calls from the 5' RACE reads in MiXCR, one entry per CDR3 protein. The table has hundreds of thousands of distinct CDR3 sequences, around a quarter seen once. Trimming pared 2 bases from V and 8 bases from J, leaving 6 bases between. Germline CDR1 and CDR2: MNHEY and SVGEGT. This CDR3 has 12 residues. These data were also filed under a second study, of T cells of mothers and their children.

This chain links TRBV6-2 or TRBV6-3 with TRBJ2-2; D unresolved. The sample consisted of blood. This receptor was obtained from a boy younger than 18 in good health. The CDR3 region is CASSYSVGELFF. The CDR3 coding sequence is TGTGCCAGCAGTTACAGTGTGGGGGAGCTGTTTTTT.